Below are 18 T cell receptor beta chains sequenced from a single sample in a study of cytomegalovirus exposure and HLA in healthy donors. PCR was performed using 60 Vbeta and 13 Jbeta primers. Only in-frame clones appear in the TCRdb table, and some are missing; sequencing was by immunoSEQ multiplex PCR. The data show 100,000 to 150,000 clones, over 60% seen once. The material sequenced was PBMCs. The receptors shown here come from a woman aged 40-49 years in good health and CMV-seronegative.

This chain uses TRBV6-1 with TRBJ2-1; 9 nucleotides agree with TRBD2. After removal of 2 bases from V and 5 bases from J, the junction contained 7 bases not matched to a gene. This CDR3 has 16 amino acids. The germline gives CDR1 MNHNS, CDR2 SASEGT. The CDR3 bases are TGTGCCAGCAGTGAACAAATCGCTAGCGGGAACAATGAGCAGTTCTTC. It translates to CASSEQIASGNNEQFF.

The chain carries TRBV28 and TRBJ2-7, with D possibly matching TRBD1 (5 bases). CDR1 and CDR2 from the germline V gene are MDHEN and SYDVKM. The CDR3 is 12 residues long. V lost 5 bases and J 7 bases, leaving 12 bases between the germline ends. The CDR3 here is CASSVRGGEQYF. In nucleotides, the CDR3 is TGTGCCAGCAGTGTAAGGGGTGGTGAGCAGTACTTC.

The chain combines TRBV18 with TRBJ2-7; 9 bases are a match to TRBD1. V dropped 2 bases and J dropped 5; count of bases not matched to a gene: 10. Germline V lookup: CDR1 KGHSH, CDR2 LQKENI. This CDR3 is built from 16 residues. CDR3 amino acids: CASSPYLGQGNDEQYF. As DNA, the CDR3 is TGTGCCAGCTCACCATACTTGGGACAGGGTAACGACGAGCAGTACTTC. Supplemented by reference TRBV18 and TRBJ2-7, the full variable domain reads NAGVMQNPRHLVRRRGQEARLRCSPMKGHSHVYWYRQLPEEGLKFMVYLQKENIIDESGMPKERFSAEFPKEGPSILRIQQVVRGDSAAYFCASSPYLGQGNDEQYFGPGTRLTVT.

The rearrangement links TRBV27 to TRBJ1-2; TRBD1 matches 7 bases. Germline assignment: CDR1 MNHEY and CDR2 SMNVEV (reference sequence). The V and J ends lost 4 bases and 3 bases, in that order; junction bases with no gene match: 8. The CDR3 is made up of 15 amino acids. The CDR3 protein is CASSSWDSLYYGYTF. The DNA of the CDR3 is TGTGCCAGCAGTTCGTGGGACAGCTTATACTATGGCTACACCTTC.

V is TRBV6-1 and J is TRBJ1-2; TRBD1 matches 8 bases. The V segment lost 2 bases and the J segment 6 bases; nucleotides outside the gene matches: 5. The CDR3 spans 14 residues. Per germline, CDR1 MNHNS and CDR2 SASEGT. CDR3 loop: CASSEYWTGNGYTF. CDR3 sequence (DNA): TGTGCCAGCAGTGAATATTGGACAGGGAATGGCTACACCTTC.

The chain has TRBV5-5 and TRBJ2-2, with TRBD2 identical over 12 bases. Germline V gives CDR1 SGHKS, CDR2 YYEKEE (reference sequence). The CDR3 is 17 residues long. After removal of 3 bases from V and 6 bases from J, the junction contained 9 bases not matched to a gene. The DNA of the CDR3 is TGTGCCAGCAGCTCACCGCGACTAGCGGGAGAGGCCGGGGAGCTGTTTTTT. Its protein product is CASSSPRLAGEAGELFF.

The sample holds a few counts of this clone. This chain uses TRBV6-1 with TRBJ2-7, with D perhaps TRBD1 (6 bases). V was shortened by 6 bases and J by 5 bases, with 17 bases between the two germline ends. Germline CDR1 reads MNHNS; CDR2 reads SASEGT. The CDR3 runs 14 residues. The CDR3 sequence: CASRRQEMFNEQYF. CDR3 bases: TGTGCCAGCAGGCGACAGGAGATGTTCAACGAGCAGTACTTC.

The CDR3 spells CASSLEREGPPDTQYF. CDR3 sequence (DNA): TGTGCCAGCAGCTTGGAGCGGGAGGGTCCCCCCGATACGCAGTATTTT. This chain uses TRBV5-4 with TRBJ2-3; TRBD2 agrees at 10 bases. The V and J ends lost 0 bases and 6 bases, in that order; junction bases with no gene match: 7. This CDR3 has 16 residues. Germline V gives CDR1 SGHNT, CDR2 YYREEE (reference sequence). The whole variable domain, filled in from reference TRBV5-4 and TRBJ2-3, reads ETGVTQSPTHLIKTRGQQVTLRCSSQSGHNTVSWYQQALGQGPQFIFQYYREEENGRGNFPPRFSGLQFPNYSSELNVNALELDDSALYLCASSLEREGPPDTQYFGPGTRLTVL.

The gene calls are TRBV7-2 and TRBJ2-1; 11 positions match TRBD1. The CDR3 length is 16 residues. In germline, CDR1 is SGHTA, CDR2 FQGNSA. The junction had 11 bases not matched to a gene; V was cut back by 5 bases and J by 8 bases. The CDR3 is CASSRTGTGGFDEQFF. CDR3 DNA sequence: TGTGCCAGCAGCCGCACCGGGACAGGGGGGTTCGATGAGCAGTTCTTC.

This rearrangement joins TRBV19 to TRBJ1-5; 7 nucleotides align to TRBD1. Trimming removed 0 bases from V and 2 bases from J; junction bases left unmatched: 4. The CDR3 loop spans 16 amino acids. Per germline, CDR1 LNHDA and CDR2 SQIVND (reference sequence). DNA for the CDR3: TGTGCCAGTAGTATAGATACAGGGGACGGCAATCAGCCCCAGCATTTT. This codes for CASSIDTGDGNQPQHF.

The chain couples TRBV28 to TRBJ2-7; 10 nucleotides align to TRBD2. The CDR3 spans 17 residues. The V gene end was trimmed by 7 bases and the J gene end by 0 bases; junction bases not matched to a gene: 12. CDR1 and CDR2 from the germline V gene are MDHEN and SYDVKM. CDR3 nucleotide sequence: TGTGCCAGCATTACCACAGGGGGACTAGCGTACTCCTACGAGCAGTACTTC. It specifies CASITTGGLAYSYEQYF.

CDR3 in amino acids: CASSVGPQGSGELFF. For the CDR3, the DNA is TGTGCCAGCAGCGTAGGGCCCCAGGGGTCCGGGGAGCTGTTTTTT. The chain recombines TRBV9 with TRBJ2-2, with D perhaps matching TRBD1 (6 bases). Trimming took off 0 bases at V and 6 bases at J, with 12 bases between the two ends. Per the germline V gene, CDR1 is SGDLS and CDR2 is YYNGEE. This CDR3 contains 15 residues.

This clone was detected only a few times. This sequence joins TRBV7-2 and TRBJ1-2; no reliable D call. CDR3 size: 13 residues. Trimming stripped 6 bases from V and 10 bases from J, with 18 bases between. The germline CDR1 and CDR2 sequences are SGHTA and FQGNSA. CDR3 DNA: TGTGCCAGCAGTTTTTCCCCTCGGACTCTCTACACCTTC. Translating it yields CASSFSPRTLYTF.

V is TRBV18 and J is TRBJ2-7; D perhaps matches TRBD1 (6 bases). The CDR3 length is 13 residues. V shed 6 bases and J shed 4 bases, with 13 bases lying between them. From germline, CDR1 is KGHSH and CDR2 LQKENI. The CDR3 sequence: CASSRGQSYEQYF. Written as DNA, the CDR3 is TGTGCCAGCTCCCGCGGACAGTCTTACGAGCAGTACTTC.

This clone was recorded once. This chain connects TRBV18 to TRBJ1-2, with D maybe TRBD1 (5 bases). CDR1 and CDR2 from the germline V gene are KGHSH and LQKENI. V was shortened by 3 bases and J by 3 bases, with 14 bases between the two germline ends. The CDR3 contains 15 residues. The CDR3 sequence is CASSPKGLGDYGYTF. The CDR3 DNA reads TGTGCCAGCTCACCGAAAGGACTAGGGGACTATGGCTACACCTTC.

The rearrangement joins TRBV28 to TRBJ2-2, with D possibly being TRBD2 (5 bases). CDR1 and CDR2 (germline): MDHEN, SYDVKM. The CDR3 is made up of 14 amino acids. V lost 3 bases, J lost 6 bases, and 11 bases lay in between. Here the CDR3 reads CASSLRGSPGELFF. CDR3 in DNA: TGTGCCAGCAGTTTGAGAGGGAGCCCCGGGGAGCTGTTTTTT.

The chain links TRBV27 to TRBJ1-4; no definite D call. Trimming pared 5 bases from V and 5 bases from J, leaving 15 bases between. Per the germline V gene, CDR1 is MNHEY and CDR2 is SMNVEV (reference sequence). The CDR3 has 15 residues. The CDR3 is CASSTYGESNEKLFF. The CDR3 DNA reads as TGTGCCAGCAGTACCTACGGGGAATCGAATGAAAAACTGTTTTTT.

This clone was counted a few times. The rearrangement links TRBV19 to TRBJ2-6; D is possibly TRBD1 (6 bases). In germline, CDR1 is LNHDA, CDR2 SQIVND (reference sequence). CDR3 length equals 15 residues. Trimming took 5 bases from V and 0 from J, leaving 8 bases between them. The CDR3, as DNA: TGTGCCAGTAGTCTCAGGGGCTCTGGGGCCAACGTCCTGACTTTC. Translation: CASSLRGSGANVLTF.